The 3 T cell receptor beta chains reported below all come from one sample, sequenced in a study of blood T cell repertoires in COVID-19. Only in-frame clones appear in the TCRdb table, and some are missing; sequencing was by immunoSEQ multiplex PCR. The sample consists of 150,000 to 200,000 clones, roughly 80% of them appearing once. Material for sequencing was PBMCs or T cells enriched from blood (not recorded which). These receptor sequences come from a woman aged 45-65 years who had recovered from COVID-19.

The table lists this clone with a few counts. The chain joins TRBV27 to TRBJ1-6, with 7 bases matching TRBD1. The trim removed 4 bases at V and 9 bases at J, leaving 9 bases unmatched. CDR1 MNHEY and CDR2 SMNVEV come from the germline V gene (reference sequence). The CDR3 runs 15 residues. The CDR3 DNA reads TGTGCCAGCAGTTGGGGGCAGGGGGTCGGTTCACCCCTCCACTTT. This sequence encodes CASSWGQGVGSPLHF.

The gene calls are TRBV19 and TRBJ1-5; a possible D gene is TRBD1 (5 bases). Germline lookup yields CDR1 LNHDA and CDR2 SQIVND (reference sequence). The CDR3 spans 15 residues. V lost 3 bases and J 7 bases, leaving 16 bases between the germline ends. In DNA, the CDR3 is TGTGCCAGTAGTATTGGAGGGGCCGGGGGGCAGCCCCAGCATTTT. Amino acids: CASSIGGAGGQPQHF. Looking up the rest from reference TRBV19 and TRBJ1-5 gives the full variable domain: DGGITQSPKYLFRKEGQNVTLSCEQNLNHDAMYWYRQDPGQGLRLIYYSQIVNDFQKGDIAEGYSVSREKKESFPLTVTSAQKNPTAFYLCASSIGGAGGQPQHFGDGTRLSIL.

The CDR3 DNA sequence: TGTGCCAGCAGCTTTACTCCCATACTAGTGGGGAGACTCACCGGGGAGCTGTTTTTT. This codes for CASSFTPILVGRLTGELFF. This rearrangement joins TRBV7-3 to TRBJ2-2; D perhaps matches TRBD2 (5 bases). CDR3 length equals 19 residues. Trimming pared 3 bases from V and 4 bases from J, leaving 24 bases between. The germline gives CDR1 SGHTA, CDR2 FQGTGA.